Each of the 22 T cell receptor beta chains below was sequenced from the same sample in a study of chemoradiotherapy in HPV16-positive cancers. Clones were sequenced by immunoSEQ multiplex PCR, and TCRdb holds only the in-frame ones, with some missing. The repertoire holds over 15,000 clones, with 84% as singletons. The starting material was blood, obtained from a patient who underwent chemoradiotherapy. These receptors were obtained from a human donor with HPV-associated anogenital cancer.

The chain couples TRBV25-1 to TRBJ2-7; D not resolved. Germline V gene sequence: CDR1 MGHDK, CDR2 SYGVNS. The CDR3 spans 15 residues. Trimming shortened V by 5 bases and J by 5 bases, and 19 bases separated the two germline ends. CDR3 bases: TGTGCCAGCAGTCCGATCGAAAGTGGGGTCGACGAGCAGTACTTC. Translation gives CASSPIESGVDEQYF.

This chain uses TRBV9 with TRBJ1-6, with 8 bases that match TRBD1. V was clipped by 0 bases and J by 9 bases; unmatched bases: 5. Germline-derived CDR1 and CDR2 are SGDLS and YYNGEE. This CDR3 spans 15 amino acids. The CDR3 sequence: CASSVAGGTSSPLHF. CDR3 nucleotides: TGTGCCAGCAGCGTAGCAGGGGGCACGAGTTCACCCCTCCACTTT.

The chain links TRBV10-2 to TRBJ1-5; 8 bases align to TRBD1. The CDR3 loop spans 13 amino acids. CDR1 is WSHSY and CDR2 is SAAADI in the germline V gene. J lost 5 bases, V lost 8 bases, and 5 bases had no gene match. The CDR3 spells CASGTGLDQPQHF. The CDR3 DNA reads TGCGCCAGCGGGACAGGCTTAGATCAGCCCCAGCATTTT.

This clone was detected once. The chain combines TRBV4-1 with TRBJ1-6; the D gene is possibly TRBD1 (5 bases). This CDR3 is 15 amino acids long. With 0 bases removed from V and 10 bases from J, the gap between germline ends came to 13 bases. Germline loops: CDR1 MGHRA, CDR2 YSYEKL. The CDR3 is CASSQEPDEGSPLHF. CDR3 bases: TGCGCCAGCAGCCAAGAACCGGATGAGGGGTCACCCCTCCACTTT.

This clone was counted between two and nine times. The V and J genes are TRBV6-1 and TRBJ1-2, with 9 positions matching TRBD1. After removal of 0 bases from V and 7 bases from J, the junction contained 3 bases not matched to a gene. The CDR3 length is 14 residues. CDR1 is MNHNS, CDR2 SASEGT, per germline. CDR3 sequence (DNA): TGTGCCAGCAGTGAAGCCTTGGACAGGGGTGGCTACACCTTC. This translates into CASSEALDRGGYTF.

This rearrangement joins TRBV6-5 to TRBJ2-3; D call uncertain. Germline assignment: CDR1 MNHEY and CDR2 SVGAGI. V was trimmed by 0 bases and J by 5 bases, leaving 9 bases between them. The CDR3 covers 14 residues. In DNA form, the CDR3 reads TGTGCCAGCAGTTACTCATTTTCCGGAGATACGCAGTATTTT. Protein sequence: CASSYSFSGDTQYF.

This sequence joins TRBV19 and TRBJ2-2, with D maybe TRBD2 (6 bases). The CDR3 runs 17 residues. The ends were cut back, 6 bases at V and 4 bases at J, with 21 bases in the middle. The germline V gene encodes CDR1 LNHDA and CDR2 SQIVND (reference sequence). CDR3 in DNA: TGTGCCAGTAGCTTCGACACGGACGCGGGGCTCACCGGGGAGCTGTTTTTT. Protein: CASSFDTDAGLTGELFF.

This clone was picked up one time. The chain links TRBV11-2 to TRBJ2-3; D ambiguous. Looked up from germline, CDR1 is SGHAT and CDR2 is FQNNGV. Trimming removed 2 bases from V and 3 bases from J, with 3 bases in between. The CDR3 spans 12 residues. In DNA form, the CDR3 reads TGTGCCAGCAGCTTATATACAGATACGCAGTATTTT. It codes for CASSLYTDTQYF.

The chain carries TRBV18 and TRBJ2-3; D unclear. Germline V lookup: CDR1 KGHSH, CDR2 LQKENI. The CDR3 loop spans 12 amino acids. V gave up 5 bases and J gave up 0 bases, with 3 bases separating them. The CDR3, as DNA: TGTGCCAGCTCATGGAGCACAGATACGCAGTATTTT. This sequence encodes CASSWSTDTQYF.

V gene TRBV6-1 combines with J gene TRBJ2-7; D is unclear. The CDR3 length is 13 residues. From germline, CDR1 is MNHNS and CDR2 SASEGT. The V end was cut by 2 bases, the J end by 7 bases, with 12 bases between. The CDR3 coding sequence is TGTGCCAGCAGTGAACCCGTGGTTCGAGAGCAGTACTTC. This encodes CASSEPVVREQYF.

V and J are TRBV5-1 and TRBJ2-2, with D possibly being TRBD2 (5 bases). The germline V gene encodes CDR1 SGHRS and CDR2 YFSETQ. V dropped 2 bases and J dropped 5 bases, with 10 bases sitting between them. This CDR3 is 14 amino acids long. In DNA, the CDR3 is TGCGCCAGCAGCTTCGACACGGGAACCGGGGAGCTGTTTTTT. Translating it yields CASSFDTGTGELFF.

V is TRBV5-6 and J is TRBJ1-6; 7 bases are a match to TRBD1. Trimming cost V 2 bases and J 6 bases; bases outside gene matches: 8. Germline CDR1 reads SGHDT; CDR2 reads YYEEEE. CDR3 length equals 16 residues. Here the CDR3 DNA reads TGTGCCAGCAGCTTAGCCACAGGGGACCTTAATTCACCCCTCCACTTT. This codes for CASSLATGDLNSPLHF. The whole variable domain, remainder taken from reference TRBV5-6 and TRBJ1-6, is DAGVTQSPTHLIKTRGQQVTLRCSPKSGHDTVSWYQQALGQGPQFIFQYYEEEERQRGNFPDRFSGHQFPNYSSELNVNALLLGDSALYLCASSLATGDLNSPLHFGNGTRLTVT.

This clone was seen only once. The chain recombines TRBV14 with TRBJ1-2; D remains ambiguous. The CDR3 consists of 13 residues. The germline CDR1 and CDR2 sequences are SGHDN and FVKESK. V lost 3 bases and J lost 3, with 8 bases in between. For the CDR3, the DNA is TGTGCCAGCAGCCACAGTATGCACTATGGCTACACCTTC. It specifies CASSHSMHYGYTF.

The V gene is TRBV19, the J gene TRBJ1-2, with 7 bases matching TRBD1. The V and J ends lost 10 bases and 1 base, in that order; junction bases with no gene match: 6. Per germline, CDR1 LNHDA and CDR2 SQIVND (reference sequence). The length of the CDR3 is 13 residues. The CDR3 nucleotides read TGTGCCACTCGGGACAGTAATAACTATGGCTACACCTTC. Residues: CATRDSNNYGYTF.

The chain links TRBV12-5 to TRBJ2-1; D call uncertain. Germline-derived CDR1 and CDR2 are LGHNT and FRNRAP. The CDR3 consists of 12 residues. Trimming shortened V by 3 bases and J by 5 bases, and 5 bases separated the two germline ends. CDR3 residues: CASGFQNNEQFF. The CDR3 nucleotides are TGTGCTAGTGGTTTTCAAAACAATGAGCAGTTCTTC.

The CDR3 reads CASSLEPGQGVTIYF. Here the CDR3 DNA reads TGTGCCAGCAGCTTAGAACCCGGACAGGGGGTAACCATATATTTT. The rearrangement links TRBV7-9 to TRBJ1-3; 10 bases map to TRBD1. This CDR3 contains 15 residues. V dropped 1 base and J dropped 10; count of bases not matched to a gene: 7. Germline-derived CDR1 and CDR2 are SEHNR and FQNEAQ (reference sequence). Supplemented by reference TRBV7-9 and TRBJ1-3, the full variable domain reads DTGVSQNPRHKITKRGQNVTFRCDPISEHNRLYWYRQTLGQGPEFLTYFQNEAQLEKSRLLSDRFSAERPKGSFSTLEIQRTEQGDSAMYLCASSLEPGQGVTIYFGEGSWLTVV.

The chain is built from TRBV27 and TRBJ1-6; D remains ambiguous. V lost 6 bases, J lost 6 bases, and 15 bases lay in between. This CDR3 region has 15 residues. Germline CDR1 is MNHEY and CDR2 is SMNVEV (reference sequence). The CDR3 sequence: CASRIREISNSPLHF. As DNA, the CDR3 is TGTGCCAGCAGGATCCGGGAAATAAGTAATTCACCCCTCCACTTT.

This clone has just a few counts. V is TRBV5-1 and J is TRBJ2-4, with 11 bases aligning to TRBD2. The CDR3 length is 18 residues. V lost 0 bases, J lost 0 bases, and 5 bases stayed unmatched. Germline CDR1 reads SGHRS; CDR2 reads YFSETQ. CDR3 protein: CASSLGLAGGLAKNIQYF. The CDR3 DNA sequence: TGCGCCAGCAGCTTGGGGCTAGCGGGGGGACTAGCCAAAAACATTCAGTACTTC.

The V and J genes are TRBV6-5 and TRBJ1-3; no clear D. With 0 bases removed from V and 4 bases from J, the gap between germline ends came to 13 bases. The CDR3 has 16 amino acids. Germline V gives CDR1 MNHEY, CDR2 SVGAGI. In DNA form, the CDR3 reads TGTGCCAGCAGTTACTCGTACGTGGGTGGAGGAAACACCATATATTTT. Amino acids: CASSYSYVGGGNTIYF.

CDR3 sequence: CASSSPRTGGNEQFF. The CDR3 DNA reads as TGTGCCAGCAGTTCGCCGAGGACAGGGGGGAATGAGCAGTTCTTC. The gene calls are TRBV7-9 and TRBJ2-1; 10 bases are a match to TRBD1. The CDR3 consists of 15 residues. The junction had 9 bases not matched to a gene; V was cut back by 6 bases and J by 7 bases. Germline CDR1 is SEHNR and CDR2 is FQNEAQ (reference sequence).

The CDR3 DNA reads TGTGCCAGCAGCCAAGATGGAAAAAATGAGCAGTTCTTC. It codes for CASSQDGKNEQFF. The rearrangement joins TRBV4-2 to TRBJ2-1; no reliable D call. V was cut by 0 bases and J by 7 bases, with 7 bases left in between. The CDR3 consists of 13 residues. Germline V lookup: CDR1 LGHNA, CDR2 YNFKEQ.

The chain has TRBV5-4 and TRBJ1-2; tentative D call: TRBD1 (5 bases). The CDR3 runs to 14 residues. Trimming pared 0 bases from V and 0 bases from J, leaving 6 bases between. Germline V gene sequence: CDR1 SGHNT, CDR2 YYREEE (reference sequence). The CDR3 protein is CASSLGGTNYGYTF. CDR3 in DNA: TGTGCCAGCAGCTTGGGGGGGACTAACTATGGCTACACCTTC.